The rows below give T cell receptor beta chains drawn from one sample of a study of blood T cells in healthy people across ages. TCRdb re-derived calls from the 5' RACE reads in MiXCR, one entry per CDR3 protein. The data show 800,000 or so distinct CDR3 sequences, under 80% seen once. Material: blood. Receptor source: a man aged 25 to 45 in good health. CDR3s include the opening cysteine and the closing phenylalanine or tryptophan. The order of the fields is V gene, clone size, CDR3 length, D gene, CDR3 protein. The D gene is left open where the match is weak. Clone size is given for some rows only: seen once, a few or many times, or a class if the clone is expanded.

>TRBV10-3|few|14|-
CATQKEGEFGPQYF
>TRBV4-1|-|13|-
CASSREDLETQYF
>TRBV20-1|-|14|TRBD2
CSARGGGVSYEQYF
>TRBV7-2|many|15|TRBD1
CASSLGGTVSYEQYF
>TRBV7-2|-|13|-
CASSLFGANVLTF
>TRBV5-1|-|14|-
CASSLSAGRSGYTF
>TRBV10-3|-|13|TRBD2
CAISEAGDDEQFF
>TRBV27|-|14|-
CASSRDRALYGYTF
>TRBV6-5|-|14|-
CASSYLRGHYEQYF
>TRBV20-1|-|14|-
CSARGPGLYDEQFF
>TRBV29-1|-|15|-
CSVEDPDKAGYEQYF
>TRBV7-2|-|16|TRBD2
CASSARTSGGAETQYF
>TRBV6-5|-|15|-
CASSYGAGGTGELFF
>TRBV4-2|few|14|-
CASSQGGNSYEQYF
>TRBV12-3/TRBV12-4|-|12|-
CASRRTQETQYF
>TRBV6-5|-|15|TRBD1
CASSYNRGQGGEQYF
>TRBV29-1|-|14|-
CSVFPGGAGTEAFF
>TRBV7-7|-|17|-
CASSLEEKDSYNSPLHF
>TRBV7-2|few|13|TRBD1
CASSPSDRAGYTF
>TRBV6-2/TRBV6-3|-|13|-
CASSPFPNNKQFF
>TRBV28|-|16|TRBD1
CASSPGTALANYGYTF